This T cell receptor (beta chain) was obtained from a study of CD8+ T cells in alopecia areata. Overall study context: Dosing with tofacitinib proceeded for 6 to 18 months, followed by 6 months off drug. Study results and limitations: Tofacitinib significantly brought down scalp clonality and expanded CD8+ clones among top 100. Scalp lesions, especially in alopecia totalis/universalis, had higher clonality than normal scalp.

Once RNA had been extracted, it was reverse transcribed into cDNA to act as the sequencing template. This table comes from immunoSEQ multiplex PCR, and its TCRdb copy is limited to in-frame clones, with some not included. Of some 220,000 clones listed, more than 45% were seen once; the top ten hold roughly 1.5%. Treatment defined: oral pan-JAK inhibitor, 5-10 mg twice daily. Sorting from PBMCs produced CD4+ and CD8+ T cells. With V trimmed by 7 bases and J by 7 bases, 5 bases remained unmatched. Germline CDR1 is SQVTM and CDR2 is ANQGSEA. CDR3 length equals 13 residues. This clone was detected only a few times. Its antigen is not identified.

The sequencing here drew on CD4+ T cells sorted from blood, taken at week 4, from a patient treated with tofacitinib. The chain is built from TRBV29-1 and TRBJ1-4; 11 bases agree with TRBD1. The origin of this receptor is a human donor with alopecia areata. CDR3 nucleotides: TGCAGCGCACAGGGACAGGGGGGTGAAAAACTGTTTTTT. This translates into CSAQGQGGEKLFF.